What follows are 6 T cell receptor beta chains derived from one specimen sequenced in a study of human T cells and chemical hapten exposure. TCRdb reanalysed the RACE reads using MiXCR and keeps one entry per CDR3 protein. The sample has about 160,000 distinct CDR3 sequences, 28% seen once. As to time point: patch test 3, about 24 weeks after DPC sensitization. Noted treatment: therapeutic diphenylcyclopropenone sensitization with weekly scalp DPC. The sequenced sample was whole blood, obtained in connection with sensitization to the hapten diphenylcyclopropenone (DPC). The origin of the receptors is a woman aged 18-29 years with alopecia areata. Some clones in this sample may be carry-over from other donors' samples.

This clonotype was seen only a few times. The rearrangement uses TRBV29-1 and TRBJ2-5; D is undetermined. There are 11 residues in the CDR3. The ends were cut back, 2 bases at V and 7 bases at J, with 8 bases in the middle. The germline V gene has CDR1 SQVTM and CDR2 ANQGSEA. The CDR3 loop reads CSVEYDGTQYF. CDR3 sequence (DNA): TGCAGCGTTGAATACGATGGGACCCAGTACTTC. The full variable domain, rest sourced from reference TRBV29-1 and TRBJ2-5, is SAVISQKPSRDICQRGTSLTIQCQVDSQVTMMFWYRQQPGQSLTLIATANQGSEATYESGFVIDKFPISRPNLTFSTLTVSNMSPEDSSIYLCSVEYDGTQYFGPGTRLLVL.

Here the CDR3 reads CASSQGRGEKLFF. For the CDR3, the DNA is TGCGCCAGCAGCCAAGGCAGGGGGGAAAAACTGTTTTTT. This chain uses TRBV4-1 with TRBJ1-4; TRBD1 matches 7 bases. CDR1 and CDR2 (germline): MGHRA, YSYEKL. V dropped 1 base and J dropped 8; count of bases not matched to a gene: 1. The CDR3 spans 13 residues.

The V and J genes are TRBV13 and TRBJ2-2, with 10 bases that match TRBD2. V lost 4 bases, J lost 2 bases, and 4 bases stayed unmatched. Germline assignment: CDR1 PRHDT and CDR2 FYEKMQ (reference sequence). The CDR3 is made up of 16 amino acids. CDR3 nucleotides: TGTGCCAGCAGCTCCCGACTAGCGGGTAACACCGGGGAGCTGTTTTTT. Translated: CASSSRLAGNTGELFF.

As for this clonotype: This may be a read error, as it is one base from a much larger clone. The chain joins TRBV20-1 to TRBJ2-7; possibly TRBD1 for D (5 bases). Germline V lookup: CDR1 DFQATT, CDR2 SNEGSKA (reference sequence). The CDR3 length is 13 residues. CDR3 protein: CSALDSHSYEQNF. DNA of the CDR3: TGCAGTGCTCTAGACAGCCATTCCTACGAGCAGAACTTC.

V and J are TRBV4-1 and TRBJ2-3; D gene ambiguous. CDR3 length: 14 amino acids. The germline V gene encodes CDR1 MGHRA and CDR2 YSYEKL. Trimming took off 2 bases at V and 3 bases at J, with 9 bases between the two ends. Here the CDR3 reads CASSQSTVTDTQYF. CDR3 bases: TGCGCCAGCAGCCAATCAACAGTAACAGATACGCAGTATTTT.

The rearrangement joins TRBV7-9 to TRBJ2-2; D perhaps matches TRBD1 (5 bases). Per the germline V gene, CDR1 is SEHNR and CDR2 is FQNEAQ (reference sequence). This CDR3 contains 12 residues. The CDR3 region has the DNA TGTGCAGCAGACAGTACCACCGGGGAGCTGTTTTTT. Translation gives CAADSTTGELFF.